These 13 T cell receptor beta chains share one sample of origin, sequenced in a study of cytomegalovirus exposure and HLA in healthy donors. The PCR used 60 Vbeta and 13 Jbeta primers. Assay used: immunoSEQ multiplex PCR; TCRdb lists only in-frame clones, some missing. The table lists under 100,000 clones, less than 65% of them singletons. The specimen was PBMCs. These receptors were obtained from a woman in her 30s in good health and CMV-seropositive.

The rearrangement joins TRBV30 to TRBJ2-7, with a weak D call TRBD2 (5 bases). Trimming stripped 0 bases from V and 0 bases from J, with 12 bases between. CDR3 length equals 15 residues. The germline CDR1 and CDR2 sequences are GTSNPN and SVGIG (reference sequence). The DNA for the CDR3 is TGTGCCTGGAGTGTATTTAGGACTGTCTCCTACGAGCAGTACTTC. Encoded protein: CAWSVFRTVSYEQYF.

The chain uses TRBV28 and TRBJ1-1, with D perhaps TRBD1 (5 bases). V was pared by 7 bases and J by 2 bases, with 11 bases between. The CDR3 has 13 residues. Germline V gene lookup returns CDR1 MDHEN and CDR2 SYDVKM. CDR3 residues: CASNGHSNTEAFF. In DNA form, the CDR3 reads TGTGCCAGCAACGGACACTCCAACACTGAAGCTTTCTTT.

The DNA for the CDR3 is TGTGCCATCAGTGGGTTCGACAGGGGGAAAGGGCCCCAGCATTTT. It codes for CAISGFDRGKGPQHF. The rearrangement uses TRBV10-3 and TRBJ1-5; 9 bases map to TRBD1. This CDR3 is built from 15 residues. V trimming: 4 bases; J trimming: 9 bases; junction bases outside the gene matches: 10. The germline CDR1 and CDR2 sequences are ENHRY and SYGVKD.

This rearrangement joins TRBV12-5 to TRBJ2-3; TRBD1 matches 7 bases. From germline, CDR1 is LGHNT and CDR2 FRNRAP. The CDR3 length is 14 residues. J was trimmed by 2 bases and V by 7 bases; bases with no gene match: 6. The DNA of the CDR3 is TGTGCTAGTGACACAGGGGCCAACACAGATACGCAGTATTTT. This encodes CASDTGANTDTQYF.

V and J are TRBV28 and TRBJ1-5; possible D gene TRBD1, 5 bases. V lost 3 bases to trimming and J lost 4 bases, with 10 bases between them. The CDR3 sequence is 14 residues long. Germline V CDR1 and CDR2: MDHEN, SYDVKM. The CDR3 bases are TGTGCCAGCAGTTTGGTGCGGGGGAATCAGCCCCAGCATTTT. This encodes CASSLVRGNQPQHF.

A few counts support this clone. V usage is TRBV2 and J usage is TRBJ2-5; TRBD1 might be the D (6 bases). The V and J ends lost 4 bases and 4 bases respectively, with 13 bases between them. Germline CDR1 reads SNHLY; CDR2 reads FYNNEI. The CDR3 has 14 residues. In DNA, the CDR3 is TGTGCCAGCAGTGGTCAGGGGTGGGGAGAGACCCAGTACTTC. Amino acid sequence: CASSGQGWGETQYF.

The CDR3 here is CASSESIMGVGYEQYF. CDR3 in DNA: TGTGCCAGCAGTGAATCCATTATGGGAGTGGGCTACGAGCAGTACTTC. The V and J genes are TRBV6-1 and TRBJ2-7; D is perhaps TRBD2 (5 bases). Germline V CDR1 and CDR2: MNHNS, SASEGT. This CDR3 is 16 amino acids long. V lost 2 bases and J lost 3, with 17 bases in between.

The chain carries TRBV19 and TRBJ2-2; 7 nucleotides line up with TRBD1. V lost 4 bases, J lost 6 bases, and 8 bases stayed unmatched. The CDR3 runs 15 residues. Germline V gene sequence: CDR1 LNHDA, CDR2 SQIVND (reference sequence). CDR3 nucleotide sequence: TGTGCCAGTAGTAGGGACAGACTGGGCGCCGGGGAGCTGTTTTTT. Its protein product is CASSRDRLGAGELFF.

The chain joins TRBV30 to TRBJ2-5; 7 positions agree with TRBD1. V was pared by 8 bases and J by 2 bases, with 8 bases of the junction left unmatched. Germline V gene lookup returns CDR1 GTSNPN and CDR2 SVGIG (reference sequence). This CDR3 has 13 amino acids. This CDR3 reads CAQREGAQETQYF. The CDR3 bases are TGTGCCCAGAGAGAGGGGGCGCAAGAGACCCAGTACTTC.

This clone was recorded a few times. The chain combines TRBV19 with TRBJ2-7; 7 bases match TRBD1. The J segment lost 3 bases and the V segment lost 3 bases, leaving 5 bases of the junction unmatched. There are 14 residues in the CDR3. Germline values: CDR1 LNHDA, CDR2 SQIVND (reference sequence). The CDR3: CASSITGQSYEQYF. As DNA, the CDR3 is TGTGCCAGTAGTATCACGGGACAGAGCTACGAGCAGTACTTC.

There are a few counts of this clone. The chain links TRBV11-2 to TRBJ2-5; 7 nucleotides line up with TRBD2. V shed 7 bases and J 10 bases; nucleotides not matched to a gene: 18. CDR1 and CDR2 (germline): SGHAT, FQNNGV. There are 15 residues in the CDR3. This chain's CDR3 is CASTTARGGIGDQYF. The CDR3 bases are TGTGCCAGCACCACCGCGAGGGGAGGGATTGGGGACCAGTACTTC.

This rearrangement joins TRBV4-2 to TRBJ2-2, with D maybe TRBD1 (8 bases). Germline CDR1 and CDR2: LGHNA and YNFKEQ. V shed 5 bases and J shed 5 bases, with 18 bases lying between them. CDR3 size: 16 residues. In nucleotides, the CDR3 is TGTGCCAGCAGCAATACAGGGGGGGGAAAAACCGGGGAGCTGTTTTTT. Its translation is CASSNTGGGKTGELFF.

This clone has only a few counts. V usage is TRBV9 and J usage is TRBJ2-7; 9 bases are shared with TRBD1. The V gene end was trimmed by 2 bases and the J gene end by 3 bases; junction bases not matched to a gene: 6. The CDR3 totals 15 residues. CDR1 and CDR2 (germline): SGDLS, YYNGEE. CDR3 bases: TGTGCCAGCAGCGTGGCCGGGACAGGGATCTACGAGCAGTACTTC. Translation: CASSVAGTGIYEQYF.